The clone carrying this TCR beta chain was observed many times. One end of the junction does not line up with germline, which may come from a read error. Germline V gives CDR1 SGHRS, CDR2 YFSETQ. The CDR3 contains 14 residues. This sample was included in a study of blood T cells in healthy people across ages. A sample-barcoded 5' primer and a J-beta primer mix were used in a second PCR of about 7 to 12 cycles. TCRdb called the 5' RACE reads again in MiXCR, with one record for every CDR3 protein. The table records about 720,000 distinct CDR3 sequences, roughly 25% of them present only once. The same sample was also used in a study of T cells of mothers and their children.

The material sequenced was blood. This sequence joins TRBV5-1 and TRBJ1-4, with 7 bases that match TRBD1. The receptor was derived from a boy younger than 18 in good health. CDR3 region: CASSLGQINEKLFF. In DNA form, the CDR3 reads TGTGCCAGCAGCCTGGGACAGATTAATGAAAAACTGTTTTTT.